Presented here are 14 T cell receptor beta chains from one specimen sequenced in a study of T-cell reconstitution after alpha-beta-depleted transplantation in children. Unique molecular identifiers were incorporated into the prepared TCRbeta library. Each CDR3 protein gets one entry after TCRdb re-called the PCR reads with MiXCR. The repertoire holds some 400,000 distinct CDR3 sequences, with roughly 20% as singletons. Specimen: PBMCs from the stem cell graft donor, collected from the stem cell graft. These receptor sequences come from a human donor who donated a stem cell graft to a child with acute myeloid leukemia.

This clonotype was picked up many times. The chain carries TRBV5-1 and TRBJ2-3; D unresolved. The CDR3 runs 14 residues. Trimming cost V 2 bases and J 6 bases, with 13 bases left between them. CDR1 and CDR2 from the germline V gene are SGHRS and YFSETQ. The CDR3 sequence: CASSLNGGRDTQYF. In DNA, the CDR3 is TGCGCCAGCAGCTTAAACGGCGGCAGGGATACGCAGTATTTT.

The sample holds many counts of this clonotype. This chain links TRBV12-3 or TRBV12-4 with TRBJ2-1; 12 bases align to TRBD1. J gave up 8 bases and V 6 bases, and 5 bases lay outside the gene matches. The CDR3 runs 14 residues. CDR3 in amino acids: CASSQGTGGDEQFF. Here the CDR3 DNA reads TGTGCCAGCAGCCAAGGGACAGGGGGCGATGAGCAGTTCTTC.

V is TRBV6-5 and J is TRBJ2-7; 7 bases agree with TRBD1. J lost 6 bases, V lost 6 bases, and 5 bases had no gene match. CDR3 length equals 12 residues. Germline-derived CDR1 and CDR2 are MNHEY and SVGAGI. CDR3 nucleotide sequence: TGTGCCAGCAGACACAGGGGCAGCGAGCAGTACTTC. Translated, it gives CASRHRGSEQYF.

This clonotype was counted between two and nine times. This sequence joins TRBV29-1 and TRBJ1-4, with D unresolved. V gave up 4 bases and J gave up 8 bases, with 11 bases separating them. CDR3 length equals 12 residues. CDR1 is SQVTM and CDR2 is ANQGSEA in the germline V gene. CDR3 DNA: TGCAGCGTTGGTGGTGGTGGAGAAAAACTGTTTTTT. This encodes CSVGGGGEKLFF.

This clonotype appeared a few times. An end of the junction differs from the germline gene, which may be a read error. The chain couples TRBV29-1 to TRBJ1-1; TRBD1 aligns across 9 bases. The CDR3 has 15 amino acids. CDR1 SQVTM and CDR2 ANQGSEA come from the germline V gene. This CDR3 reads CSAETGTGMNTEAFF. CDR3 nucleotide sequence: TGCAGCGCTGAAACCGGGACAGGGATGAACACTGAAGCTTTCTTT.

In its sample, this clonotype was seen a few times. The chain recombines TRBV15 with TRBJ2-7; D is unclear. Germline V lookup: CDR1 LNHNV, CDR2 YYDKDF (reference sequence). This CDR3 contains 14 residues. The V end lost 0 bases, the J end lost 4 bases, and 10 bases lay between the germline ends. Here the CDR3 DNA reads TGTGCCACCAGCAGAGATCATGGGCAGTACGAGCAGTACTTC. Translation gives CATSRDHGQYEQYF.

The rearrangement uses TRBV7-3 and TRBJ2-7; 7 bases match TRBD2. From germline, CDR1 is SGHTA and CDR2 FQGTGA. The V and J ends lost 2 bases and 0 bases, in that order; junction bases with no gene match: 7. The CDR3 is 16 residues long. In DNA form, the CDR3 reads TGTGCCAGCAGCTTAGGGGCGGGAGCCAGCTCCTACGAGCAGTACTTC. Translation: CASSLGAGASSYEQYF.

The rearrangement joins TRBV12-3 or TRBV12-4 to TRBJ2-3, with D perhaps matching TRBD1 or TRBD2 (5 bases each). Trimming pared 7 bases from V and 2 bases from J, leaving 19 bases between. The CDR3 has 16 amino acids. The CDR3 loop reads CASNYPGTHYTDTQYF. The CDR3 region has the DNA TGTGCCAGCAATTATCCCGGGACCCATTACACAGATACGCAGTATTTT.

The V call is TRBV7-3, the J call TRBJ2-7; the D gene is possibly TRBD2 (6 bases). Per germline, CDR1 SGHTA and CDR2 FQGTGA. Trimming cost V 5 bases and J 2 bases, with 16 bases left between them. This CDR3 region has 15 residues. The DNA of the CDR3 is TGTGCCAGCAGCCCCCCCCCCGGGGGAACCTACGAGCAGTACTTC. Its translation is CASSPPPGGTYEQYF.

This clonotype was seen a handful of times. This chain links TRBV4-3 with TRBJ1-4; D is unresolved. This CDR3 comprises 16 residues. With 0 bases removed from V and 4 bases from J, the gap between germline ends came to 12 bases. Germline V gene data show CDR1 as LGHNA and CDR2 as YSLEER. CDR3 in amino acids: CASSQESAVGNEKLFF. Here the CDR3 DNA reads TGCGCCAGCAGCCAAGAGTCAGCGGTCGGTAATGAAAAACTGTTTTTT.

The rearrangement uses TRBV6-1 and TRBJ1-5; weak D call: TRBD1 (6 bases). The CDR3 is 12 residues long. Germline V CDR1 and CDR2: MNHNS, SASEGT. The V end was cut by 8 bases, the J end by 6 bases, with 11 bases between. The CDR3 DNA reads TGTGCCAGCGCTCAGGGGAGTCAGCCCCAGCATTTT. This translates into CASAQGSQPQHF.

At least ten counts were recorded for this clonotype. The chain recombines TRBV6-5 with TRBJ2-1; 10 nucleotides match TRBD2. Germline trimming cut 4 bases from V and 6 bases from J; bases unmatched to any gene: 15. The CDR3 sequence is 18 residues long. CDR1 is MNHEY and CDR2 is SVGAGI in the germline V gene. CDR3 in amino acids: CASSSPYRSAGGSNEQFF. In nucleotides, the CDR3 is TGTGCCAGCAGTTCCCCCTATCGATCAGCGGGAGGGTCCAATGAGCAGTTCTTC.

This clonotype was seen a handful of times. Sequence at one end of the junction differs from germline and may be a read error. The chain is built from TRBV12-3 or TRBV12-4 and TRBJ2-3; TRBD2 aligns across 10 bases. This CDR3 contains 15 residues. The CDR3 reads CASRLAGGGTDTQYF. The CDR3 DNA sequence: TGTGCCAGCAGATTAGCGGGAGGAGGCACAGATACGCAGTATTTT.

The CDR3 is CASSFMGSNVLTF. The CDR3 nucleotides are TGTGCCAGCAGTTTTATGGGTTCCAACGTCCTGACTTTC. V gene TRBV12-3 or TRBV12-4 combines with J gene TRBJ2-6; D remains unclear. The V end was cut by 3 bases, the J end by 8 bases, with 8 bases between. This CDR3 comprises 13 residues.